Following are 17 T cell receptor beta chains from one sample sequenced in a study of CXCR3-negative and CXCR3-positive naive CD8 T cells. Each TRB cDNA library was prepared by 5' RACE (with UMI labels). Each CDR3 protein gets one entry in TCRdb, which reprocessed the 5' RACE reads and gives no DNA. The table for this sample gives 150,000 or so distinct CDR3 sequences. Sequencing was performed on naive CXCR3- CD8+ T cells from blood. As to subset: CD45RO-CCR7+CD27+CD95- naive CD8+ T cells lacking CXCR3 (TNR3-). Every receptor here comes from a human donor in good health. Some clones in this sample may be carry-over from other donors' samples.

J is TRBJ2-2 and V is TRBV9. CDR3 length: 12 residues. Germline V CDR1 and CDR2: SGDLS, YYNGEE. The CDR3 here is CASSVISGELFF.

This chain uses TRBV28 with TRBJ1-1; TCRdb calls TRBD1, which cannot be checked without DNA. The CDR3 has 17 residues. Per the germline V gene, CDR1 is MDHEN and CDR2 is SYDVKM. The CDR3 spells CASSSPIPSTSETEAFF.

The chain joins TRBV11-2 to TRBJ1-1; checking the TCRdb D call of TRBD1 is not possible without DNA. Germline assignment: CDR1 SGHAT and CDR2 FQNNGV. CDR3 size: 16 residues. CDR3 region: CASSPPSAGVDTEAFF. The complete variable domain, with remaining parts taken from reference TRBV11-2 and TRBJ1-1, reads EAGVAQSPRYKIIEKRQSVAFWCNPISGHATLYWYQQILGQGPKLLIQFQNNGVVDDSQLPKDRFSAERLKGVDSTLKIQPAKLEDSAVYLCASSPPSAGVDTEAFFGQGTRLTVV.

The chain couples TRBV7-9 to TRBJ2-7. Germline-derived CDR1 and CDR2 are SEHNR and FQNEAQ (reference sequence). This CDR3 has 14 amino acids. CDR3 region: CASSLSQESYEQYF.

This sequence joins TRBV27 and TRBJ2-7; TCRdb's D call, TRBD1, is unchecked because there is no DNA. This CDR3 comprises 14 residues. In germline, CDR1 is MNHEY, CDR2 SMNVEV (reference sequence). The CDR3 sequence: CASSTGRGFYEQYF.

This chain connects TRBV29-1 to TRBJ2-3; TCRdb outputs TRBD2, but without DNA this stays unchecked. Germline V gene data show CDR1 as SQVTM and CDR2 as ANQGSEA. The CDR3 spans 17 residues. CDR3: CSVDGTSGGVSTDTQYF.

The chain is built from TRBV27 and TRBJ2-3; as DNA is missing, the TRBD2 call by TCRdb cannot be tested. Germline CDR1 and CDR2: MNHEY and SMNVEV (reference sequence). The CDR3 has 14 amino acids. The CDR3 loop is CASSSASSTDTQYF.

The gene calls are TRBV11-2 and TRBJ2-3; the TCRdb call, TRBD1, lacks DNA for checking. There are 17 residues in the CDR3. Germline CDR1 reads SGHAT; CDR2 reads FQNNGV. The CDR3 sequence: CASSFSGGRFATDTQYF.

This chain uses TRBV28 with TRBJ2-6. The CDR3 totals 13 residues. The germline CDR1 and CDR2 sequences are MDHEN and SYDVKM. The CDR3 is CASSFSGANVLTF.

This chain joins TRBV6-5 and TRBJ1-6. Germline values: CDR1 MNHEY, CDR2 SVGAGI. The CDR3 has 13 residues. The CDR3 spells CASSLGESAPLHF.

This rearrangement joins TRBV19 to TRBJ2-1; TCRdb gives TRBD1 as the D gene, but with no DNA this cannot be confirmed. This CDR3 region has 17 residues. Germline values: CDR1 LNHDA, CDR2 SQIVND (reference sequence). CDR3 loop: CASSIGWGQLGANEQFF.

This rearrangement joins TRBV4-1 to TRBJ2-2; checking the TCRdb D call of TRBD1 is not possible without DNA. Germline V lookup: CDR1 MGHRA, CDR2 YSYEKL. This CDR3 is 16 amino acids long. CDR3: CASSQIINPGEKGLFF.

This chain links TRBV5-1 with TRBJ2-7; the TRBD1 assignment by TCRdb is unverifiable without DNA. CDR3 length: 14 amino acids. Germline loops: CDR1 SGHRS, CDR2 YFSETQ. The CDR3 spells CASSLSSAGHEQYF.

The chain joins TRBV29-1 to TRBJ2-7. The CDR3 covers 13 residues. Germline assignment: CDR1 SQVTM and CDR2 ANQGSEA. The CDR3 sequence: CSVEGGRPFEQYF.

The chain is built from TRBV21-1 and TRBJ1-1. TRBV21-1 is reported as a pseudogene. This CDR3 spans 14 amino acids. The CDR3 protein is CASKGTVGGTEAFF.

The CDR3 here is CASSPPRPISYEQYF. The chain couples TRBV6-2 or TRBV6-3 to TRBJ2-7; TCRdb proposes TRBD2, but this gene call is untestable without DNA. The CDR3 extends over 15 amino acids. Germline V gives CDR1 MNHEY, CDR2 SVGEGT.

This chain connects TRBV5-1 to TRBJ2-7. This CDR3 is built from 17 residues. Germline CDR1 and CDR2: SGHRS and YFSETQ. The CDR3 spells CASSPTADGVASCEQYF.